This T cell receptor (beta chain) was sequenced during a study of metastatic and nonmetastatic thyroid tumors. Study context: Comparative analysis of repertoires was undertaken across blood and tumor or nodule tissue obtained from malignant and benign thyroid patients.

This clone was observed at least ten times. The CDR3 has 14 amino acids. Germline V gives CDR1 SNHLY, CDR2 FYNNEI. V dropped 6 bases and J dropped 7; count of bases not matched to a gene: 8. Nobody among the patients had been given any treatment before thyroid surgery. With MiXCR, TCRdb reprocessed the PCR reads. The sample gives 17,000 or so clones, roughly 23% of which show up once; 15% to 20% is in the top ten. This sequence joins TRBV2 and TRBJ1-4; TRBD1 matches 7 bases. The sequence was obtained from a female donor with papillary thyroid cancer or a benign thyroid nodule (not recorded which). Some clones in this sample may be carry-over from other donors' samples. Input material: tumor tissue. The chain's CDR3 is CASRRGRNSEKLFF. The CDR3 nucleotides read TGTGCCAGCAGGAGGGGGCGTAACTCTGAAAAACTGTTTTTT.